The rows below give T cell receptor beta chains drawn from one sample of a study of cytomegalovirus exposure and HLA in healthy donors. The method was immunoSEQ multiplex PCR; TCRdb's version includes in-frame clones alone and lacks a portion of them. The sample holds 100,000 to 150,000 clones, approximately 78% seen once. The specimen sequenced was PBMCs. The receptors originated from a female donor in good health and CMV-seronegative. Each CDR3 is given with its conserved first and last residue. The D gene is left open where the match is weak. Part of the rows lack a size; the others show once, few, many or a class for expanded clones.

>TRBJ2-3|TRBV18|NA|NA|14
TGTGCCAGCTCACCACCGGCCACCACAGATACGCAGTATTTT
CASSPPATTDTQYF
>TRBJ2-1|TRBV7-9|NA|NA|14
TGTGCCAGCAGCTTAGCCCGGGAATACAATGAGCAGTTCTTC
CASSLAREYNEQFF
>TRBJ2-7|TRBV9|NA|NA|13
TGTGCCAGCAGCGTCCGGGACACATACGAGCAGTACTTC
CASSVRDTYEQYF
>TRBJ2-1|TRBV7-3|TRBD2|few|16
TGTGCCAGCAGCTTACTCGGACTAGCGGGAGGGCCTGAGCAGTTCTTC
CASSLLGLAGGPEQFF
>TRBJ2-7|TRBV20-1|NA|NA|10
TGCAGTGCTGACTACTACGAGCAGTACTTC
CSADYYEQYF
>TRBJ1-6|TRBV5-1|NA|NA|15
TGCGCCAGCAGCTTGGGGGCAGGGGTCAATTCACCCCTCCACTTT
CASSLGAGVNSPLHF
>TRBJ2-7|TRBV7-2|TRBD2|NA|14
TGTGCCAGCAGCTTAGTCCTAGCGGGAGGGGGGCAGTACTTC
CASSLVLAGGGQYF
>TRBJ2-3|TRBV7-2|TRBD2|NA|16
TGTGCCAGCAGCGCGGGACTAGCGGAAGGGGTGGATACGCAGTATTTT
CASSAGLAEGVDTQYF
>TRBJ2-3|TRBV5-1|TRBD2|NA|15
TGCGCCAGCAGCCAGGCGGGAGCTTCCACAGATACGCAGTATTTT
CASSQAGASTDTQYF
>TRBJ2-1|TRBV19|NA|NA|11
TGTGCCAGTACCACCGGGACAGAGCAGTTCTTC
CASTTGTEQFF
>TRBJ1-5|TRBV5-5|TRBD1|NA|16
TGTGCCAGCAGCTGGGGACAGGGCGATAGCAATCAGCCCCAGCATTTT
CASSWGQGDSNQPQHF
>TRBJ2-7|TRBV5-4|NA|NA|15
TGTGCCAGCACATTTTGGGGCAGAAGCTCCTACGAGCAGTACTTC
CASTFWGRSSYEQYF
>TRBJ2-3|TRBV6-5|TRBD2|NA|16
TGTGCCAGCAGTTACGAGACTAGCGGAATAAGGGATACGCAGTATTTT
CASSYETSGIRDTQYF
>TRBJ1-1|TRBV6-5|TRBD1|few|16
TGTGCCAGCAGTTACCGGACAGGGGGCAGTGGAACTGAAGCTTTCTTT
CASSYRTGGSGTEAFF
>TRBJ2-2|TRBV7-9|TRBD1|few|17
TGTGCCAGCAGCCTTGTGATGGGTGCAGGGGGCACCGGGGAGCTGTTTTTT
CASSLVMGAGGTGELFF
>TRBJ2-7|TRBV18|TRBD2|NA|15
TGTGCCAGCTCATTGGGAGCGGGAGGGCCGTACGAGCAGTACTTC
CASSLGAGGPYEQYF
>TRBJ1-4|TRBV11-2|NA|few|15
TGTGCCAGCAGCTTAGTCAGTGGTACTAATGAAAAACTGTTTTTT
CASSLVSGTNEKLFF
>TRBJ1-3|TRBV6-1|TRBD1|NA|14
TGTGCCAGCAGTGCACAGGGGGCAAGAAACACCATATATTTT
CASSAQGARNTIYF
>TRBJ2-1|TRBV6-5|TRBD2|NA|15
TGTGCCAGCAGTACGCTAGCGGGGGGATACAATGAGCAGTTCTTC
CASSTLAGGYNEQFF
>TRBJ2-5|TRBV5-1|TRBD1|NA|14
TGCGCCAGCAGCCCCGGGACAGCCCAAGAGACCCAGTACTTC
CASSPGTAQETQYF
>TRBJ1-3|TRBV4-1|NA|NA|13
TGCGCCAGCAGTTTCGACGGGGAAAACACCATATATTTT
CASSFDGENTIYF
>TRBJ2-1|TRBV9|NA|NA|13
TGTGCCAGCAGCGTAGCGACAAACAATGAGCAGTTCTTC
CASSVATNNEQFF
>TRBJ1-2|TRBV5-6|TRBD1|NA|16
TGTGCCAGCAGCCGAGGGGGGCAGGGGGCCCTCTATGGCTACACCTTC
CASSRGGQGALYGYTF
>TRBJ2-1|TRBV9|NA|NA|13
TGTGCCAGCAGCGTAGCCGTATACAATGAGCAGTTCTTC
CASSVAVYNEQFF
>TRBJ1-1|TRBV5-1|TRBD1|once|15
TGCGCCAGCAGCCTCGGACAGGGAAGGAAGACTGAAGCTTTCTTT
CASSLGQGRKTEAFF
>TRBJ1-1|TRBV4-3|NA|few|16
TGCGCCAGCAGCCAAGATTGGGGAGGTCTTGGGGCTGAAGCTTTCTTT
CASSQDWGGLGAEAFF
>TRBJ2-3|TRBV14|TRBD2|NA|14
TGTGCCAGCACTTCGGGACTAGGGTTCGGTACGCAGTATTTT
CASTSGLGFGTQYF
>TRBJ2-3|TRBV11-2|TRBD2|few|16
TGTGCCAGCAGCTTACGGGCTAGCGGACAATCAGATACGCAGTATTTT
CASSLRASGQSDTQYF
>TRBJ1-2|TRBV29-1|NA|NA|13
TGCAGCGTTGATACCGGACTAAACTATGGCTACACCTTC
CSVDTGLNYGYTF
>TRBJ1-6|TRBV5-4|TRBD1|NA|16
TGTGCCAGCAGCTTACCGGGACAGGGGAAGGGTTCACCCCTCCACTTT
CASSLPGQGKGSPLHF
>TRBJ2-1|TRBV2|NA|NA|13
TGTGCCAGCAGTGTATCGGACTACGATGAGCAGTTCTTC
CASSVSDYDEQFF
>TRBJ2-1|TRBV2|TRBD2|NA|16
TGTGCCAGCAGCGACGAGACTAGCGGGCTTTACAATGAGCAGTTCTTC
CASSDETSGLYNEQFF
>TRBJ2-3|TRBV2|TRBD1|NA|15
TGTGCCAGCAGAGCCGGGACAGGGGGCGCATATACGCAGTATTTT
CASRAGTGGAYTQYF
>TRBJ2-7|TRBV7-2|TRBD2|NA|17
TGTGCCAGCAGCCGCGACCTTAGCGGGGCGTCAACCTACGAGCAGTACTTC
CASSRDLSGASTYEQYF
>TRBJ2-3|TRBV5-1|NA|NA|15
TGCGCCAGCAGCTTGGTTAGTCCCAACACAGATACGCAGTATTTT
CASSLVSPNTDTQYF
>TRBJ2-2|TRBV28|TRBD1|NA|16
TGTGCCAGCAGTCTCCCCTCAGACAGGGCAGTCGGGGAGCTGTTTTTT
CASSLPSDRAVGELFF
>TRBJ2-7|TRBV28|TRBD2|NA|13
TGTGCCAGTCCTAGCGGGAGGGCGTACGAGCAGTACTTC
CASPSGRAYEQYF
>TRBJ2-3|TRBV6-1|TRBD1|NA|14
TGTGCCAGCAGGGGCAGGGGGCGCACAGATACGCAGTATTTT
CASRGRGRTDTQYF
>TRBJ2-7|TRBV7-8|TRBD2|NA|18
TGTGCCAGCAGCTTAGCGAGTCCCAGCGGGAGCGCTCGAAACGAGCAGTACTTC
CASSLASPSGSARNEQYF
>TRBJ1-5|TRBV13|TRBD1|NA|13
TGTGCCAGCAGCGGACAGGGAAGGCAGCCCCAGCATTTT
CASSGQGRQPQHF
>TRBJ1-1|TRBV7-6|NA|NA|15
TGTGCCAGCAGCTTAGGTGTATCCGCGTACACTGAAGCTTTCTTT
CASSLGVSAYTEAFF
>TRBJ2-6|TRBV27|NA|NA|14
TGTGCCAGCAGTATCAACTCTGGGGCCAACGTCCTGACTTTC
CASSINSGANVLTF
>TRBJ2-1|TRBV29-1|NA|NA|15
TGCAGCGTTGCAAGACGGCAGGGGTCCTACAATGAGCAGTTCTTC
CSVARRQGSYNEQFF
>TRBJ1-4|TRBV4-2|NA|NA|16
TGTGCCAGCAGCCACCCTAAGGGGACAACTAATGAAAAACTGTTTTTT
CASSHPKGTTNEKLFF
>TRBJ2-6|TRBV5-1|NA|NA|18
TGCGCCAGCAGCCGGTCCAAGGACAGCCCCCCTGGGGCCAACGTCCTGACTTTC
CASSRSKDSPPGANVLTF
>TRBJ2-1|TRBV2|TRBD1|NA|19
TGTGCCAGCAGTGCTCGATTCGGGGCCGACAGGGTAGATCCGAATGAGCAGTTCTTC
CASSARFGADRVDPNEQFF
>TRBJ2-4|TRBV28|NA|NA|14
TGTGCCAGCAGCCCAGATCTAGCCAAAAACATTCAGTACTTC
CASSPDLAKNIQYF
>TRBJ2-3|TRBV7-9|NA|NA|12
TGTGCCAGCAGTTTGCTAGGAGATACGCAGTATTTT
CASSLLGDTQYF
>TRBJ2-7|TRBV7-3|TRBD2|NA|15
TGTGCCAGCAGCTTAAGCGGGGGGACTCCCTACGAGCAGTACTTC
CASSLSGGTPYEQYF
>TRBJ2-7|TRBV6-1|NA|NA|14
TGTGCCAGCAGTGAAGTCGGTAGCGGCTACGAGCAGTACTTC
CASSEVGSGYEQYF
>TRBJ1-4|TRBV4-1|TRBD1|NA|16
TGCGCCAGCAGCCCAATCCCGGGACAGACTAATGAAAAACTGTTTTTT
CASSPIPGQTNEKLFF
>TRBJ1-3|TRBV19|TRBD1|NA|13
TGTGCCAGCCAGACAGGGATCGGAAACACCATATATTTT
CASQTGIGNTIYF
>TRBJ1-1|TRBV4-1|NA|NA|15
TGCGCCAGCAGCCAAGGGAATCAGGGGAGGGCTGAAGCTTTCTTT
CASSQGNQGRAEAFF
>TRBJ2-7|TRBV28|NA|NA|12
TGTGCCAGCGAGACACCACCCTACGAGCAGTACTTC
CASETPPYEQYF
>TRBJ2-7|TRBV4-2|NA|once|17
TGTGCCAGCAGCCAAGAGGGCGTTTCGTTCAGCTCCTACGAGCAGTACTTC
CASSQEGVSFSSYEQYF
>TRBJ2-1|TRBV9|NA|NA|15
TGTGCCAGCAGCGTAGTTACGGGATCCTACAATGAGCAGTTCTTC
CASSVVTGSYNEQFF
>TRBJ2-7|TRBV7-2|TRBD2|once|15
TGTGCCAGCAGCGAACTAGCGGAAGTTCCCTACGAGCAGTACTTC
CASSELAEVPYEQYF
>TRBJ2-5|TRBV27|NA|few|13
TGTGCCAGGGGAGGGGGAAGGGGTAAGACCCAGTACTTC
CARGGGRGKTQYF
>TRBJ1-5|TRBV27|NA|NA|12
TGTGCCAGCAGTTTAGGTAGTCAGCCCCAGCATTTT
CASSLGSQPQHF